This T cell receptor (beta chain) was recorded in a study of blood T cell repertoires in COVID-19. Original processing notes: Using reference gene primer amplification, nucleated cell counts were estimated. Sequencing was performed with immunoSEQ multiplex PCR; in TCRdb, only in-frame clones are kept and a portion is missing. That table is the source of V, J and clone size, and D and trimming were worked out from the DNA. The sample has nearly 200,000 clones, 80% to 85% seen once. From germline, CDR1 is KGHSH and CDR2 LQKENI. The ends lost 5 bases at V and 7 bases at J; junction bases unmatched: 6. The CDR3 runs 13 residues.

This receptor was identified in a man between 40 and 49 years old who had recovered from COVID-19. The genes are TRBV18 and TRBJ1-2, with 8 nucleotides matching TRBD1. Sequencing was carried out using PBMCs or T cells enriched from blood (not recorded which). The CDR3 region is CASSMTGATGYTF. The CDR3 region has the DNA TGTGCCAGCTCAATGACAGGGGCTACTGGCTACACCTTC.